The 30 T cell receptor beta chains in this list originate from one sample, sequenced in a study of T cells in Graves' hyperthyroidism and ophthalmopathy. Regions amplified from RNA transcripts were the TCR beta CDR3 regions. A first-round RT-PCR of the TCR CDR3 used the HTBI primer set. TCRdb used MiXCR to reprocess the multiplex PCR reads, holding one entry per CDR3 protein. The sample lists 600,000 to 900,000 distinct CDR3 sequences; roughly 15% were seen once. The sequenced sample was blood. These receptors originate from a man between 18 and 29 years old with Graves' hyperthyroidism.

The gene calls are TRBV19 and TRBJ2-2, with D hard to call. Germline V lookup: CDR1 LNHDA, CDR2 SQIVND (reference sequence). There are 17 residues in the CDR3. The ends were cut back, 3 bases at V and 2 bases at J, with 16 bases in the middle. The DNA for the CDR3 is TGTGCCAGTAGTATCGACCCGACTGTAGGTAACACCGGGGAGCTGTTTTTT. Its protein product is CASSIDPTVGNTGELFF.

This clonotype came up a few times. The V and J genes are TRBV4-3 and TRBJ2-7, with 10 bases aligning to TRBD2. The V gene's germline CDR1 is LGHNA and CDR2 YSLEER. This CDR3 contains 16 residues. The V segment lost 5 bases and the J segment 5 bases; nucleotides outside the gene matches: 12. CDR3 in amino acids: CASSSRTSGYPHEQYF. The CDR3 DNA is TGCGCCAGCAGCTCCCGGACTAGCGGCTACCCCCACGAGCAGTACTTC.

This clonotype was detected only a few times. The chain carries TRBV12-3 or TRBV12-4 and TRBJ2-5; D unclear. The CDR3 has 13 amino acids. V lost 1 base and J 3 bases, leaving 6 bases between the germline ends. In DNA, the CDR3 is TGTGCCAGCAGTTTAGGTGGGAAAGAGACCCAGTACTTC. Its protein is CASSLGGKETQYF.

This clonotype was picked up many times. The V and J genes are TRBV28 and TRBJ2-3, with D possibly called TRBD1 or TRBD2 (5 bases each). Germline V gives CDR1 MDHEN, CDR2 SYDVKM. CDR3 length equals 15 residues. V was clipped by 2 bases and J by 3 bases, with 12 bases between them. Here the CDR3 reads CASSLTGTPTDTQYF. CDR3 DNA sequence: TGTGCCAGCAGTTTAACCGGGACGCCTACAGATACGCAGTATTTT.

Only a few counts were recorded for this clonotype. The chain recombines TRBV7-9 with TRBJ1-2, with TRBD1 matching 12 bases. Per the germline V gene, CDR1 is SEHNR and CDR2 is FQNEAQ (reference sequence). With 3 bases clipped from V and 6 bases from J, the junction kept 8 bases outside the gene matches. The CDR3 has 16 residues. CDR3 sequence reads: CASSFRDRGPGNGYTF. The CDR3 DNA sequence: TGTGCCAGCAGCTTCCGGGACAGGGGGCCAGGGAATGGCTACACCTTC.

As concerns this clonotype: Germline is not matched at one junction end, which may reflect a read error. The V gene is TRBV6-2 or TRBV6-3, the J gene TRBJ1-3; TRBD1 might be the D (6 bases). Germline V gives CDR1 MNHEY, CDR2 SVGEGT. CDR3 length: 14 residues. CDR3 amino acids: CACSTRGPRDTIYF. DNA of the CDR3: TGTGCCTGCAGTACCCGGGGGCCCCGGGACACCATATATTTT.

The table lists this clonotype with many counts. This chain connects TRBV3-1 to TRBJ2-5; a possible D gene is TRBD1 (5 bases). This CDR3 comprises 14 residues. Germline V lookup: CDR1 LGHDT, CDR2 YNNKEL (reference sequence). Deletions cut 1 base from V and 4 bases from J, with 10 bases between. The CDR3 reads CASSQVQGSETQYF. The CDR3 bases are TGTGCCAGCAGCCAAGTGCAGGGATCAGAGACCCAGTACTTC.

V usage is TRBV9 and J usage is TRBJ2-2, with TRBD2 matching over 13 bases. Germline V lookup: CDR1 SGDLS, CDR2 YYNGEE. Trimming removed 3 bases from V and 8 bases from J; junction bases left unmatched: 7. The CDR3 consists of 16 residues. The CDR3 reads CASSGRLAGGLGELFF. CDR3 bases: TGTGCCAGCAGCGGCAGACTAGCGGGAGGATTGGGGGAGCTGTTTTTT.

J is TRBJ2-2 and V is TRBV24-1; unclear D gene. CDR1 and CDR2 from the germline V gene are KGHDR and SFDVKD. CDR3 size: 13 residues. The V end lost 9 bases, the J end lost 0 bases, and 7 bases lay between the germline ends. CDR3 sequence: CATVEPNTGELFF. CDR3 bases: TGTGCCACCGTGGAACCGAACACCGGGGAGCTGTTTTTT.

V usage is TRBV7-3 and J usage is TRBJ2-3; D perhaps matches TRBD1 (5 bases). CDR3 length: 15 amino acids. Germline CDR1 reads SGHTA; CDR2 reads FQGTGA. Between the trimmed V and J ends, which lost 5 bases and 2 bases, there was a span of 14 bases. CDR3 coding DNA: TGTGCCAGCAGCGTAGACCAGGGCCCCACAGATACGCAGTATTTT. Translation gives CASSVDQGPTDTQYF.

About this clonotype itself: This may come from a read error, since a much larger clone is one base off. The V gene is TRBV28, the J gene TRBJ1-1; D might be TRBD1 (5 bases). Looked up from germline, CDR1 is MDHEN and CDR2 is SYDVKM. This CDR3 has 15 amino acids. V dropped 7 bases and J dropped 0 bases, with 15 bases sitting between them. CDR3 amino acids: CASIHPGRLNTEAFF. The CDR3 bases are TGTGCCAGCATCCATCCGGGACGGCTGAACACTGAAGCTTTCTTT.

This clonotype showed up just a few times. The chain combines TRBV18 with TRBJ2-7; maybe TRBD1 (5 bases). Per germline, CDR1 KGHSH and CDR2 LQKENI. The CDR3 length is 14 residues. The V end was cut by 2 bases, the J end by 3 bases, with 11 bases between. The CDR3 reads CASSPVDTHYEQYF. CDR3 nucleotides: TGTGCCAGCTCACCAGTGGACACTCACTACGAGCAGTACTTC.

The chain is built from TRBV27 and TRBJ2-1; 7 bases fit TRBD2. CDR3 length: 16 residues. J lost 5 bases, V lost 2 bases, and 9 bases had no gene match. In germline, CDR1 is MNHEY, CDR2 SMNVEV (reference sequence). CDR3: CASSLIRAGIDNEQFF. The CDR3 DNA sequence: TGTGCCAGCAGTTTAATAAGAGCGGGAATAGACAATGAGCAGTTCTTC.

This clonotype was counted between two and nine times. The chain is built from TRBV12-3 or TRBV12-4 and TRBJ1-1; 8 positions match TRBD1. The CDR3 length is 15 residues. V lost 4 bases and J lost 7; bases outside the gene matches: 11. Here the CDR3 reads CASSSTPGGGSEAFF. The CDR3 nucleotides are TGTGCCAGCAGTTCCACCCCAGGGGGCGGTAGTGAAGCTTTCTTT.

This clonotype was seen only a few times. The gene calls are TRBV28 and TRBJ2-2; perhaps TRBD1 as D (7 bases). This CDR3 has 17 residues. V lost 5 bases to trimming and J lost 5 bases, with 21 bases between them. The germline gives CDR1 MDHEN, CDR2 SYDVKM. The CDR3 region is CASSEWRGRSGTGELFF. CDR3 in DNA: TGTGCCAGCAGTGAATGGAGGGGGCGCTCTGGGACCGGGGAGCTGTTTTTT.

This sequence joins TRBV19 and TRBJ2-1, with 7 bases that match TRBD2. Trimming took 8 bases from V and 6 from J; bases not matched to a gene: 13. Germline assignment: CDR1 LNHDA and CDR2 SQIVND (reference sequence). This CDR3 has 15 residues. In nucleotides, the CDR3 is TGTGCCAGTCACGAGCTGGGGGGGGGGAGCAATGAGCAGTTCTTC. Protein product: CASHELGGGSNEQFF. Complete variable domain (other parts from reference TRBV19 and TRBJ2-1): DGGITQSPKYLFRKEGQNVTLSCEQNLNHDAMYWYRQDPGQGLRLIYYSQIVNDFQKGDIAEGYSVSREKKESFPLTVTSAQKNPTAFYLCASHELGGGSNEQFFGPGTRLTVL.

V gene TRBV5-1 combines with J gene TRBJ2-3, with TRBD2 identical over 10 bases. After removal of 4 bases from V and 4 bases from J, the junction contained 6 bases not matched to a gene. Germline V gene sequence: CDR1 SGHRS, CDR2 YFSETQ. The CDR3 is made up of 15 amino acids. This CDR3 reads CASSPASGSADTQYF. The CDR3 DNA reads as TGCGCCAGCAGCCCGGCTAGCGGGAGTGCAGATACGCAGTATTTT.

The chain uses TRBV9 and TRBJ2-7; 12 nucleotides align to TRBD2. V lost 3 bases to trimming and J lost 3 bases; unmatched junction nucleotides: 7. Germline CDR1 and CDR2: SGDLS and YYNGEE. This CDR3 is built from 16 residues. CDR3 loop: CASSASGLAGFYEQYF. DNA of the CDR3: TGTGCCAGCAGCGCCAGCGGACTAGCGGGATTCTACGAGCAGTACTTC.

This clonotype was detected a few times. This sequence joins TRBV24-1 and TRBJ2-7; D may be TRBD2 (6 bases). The CDR3 runs 17 residues. The V end lost 0 bases, the J end lost 5 bases, and 19 bases lay between the germline ends. Germline-derived CDR1 and CDR2 are KGHDR and SFDVKD. The CDR3 DNA reads TGTGCCACCAGTGATTTGCAATCAGGAGGGGCTCCCCACGAGCAGTACTTC. Its translation is CATSDLQSGGAPHEQYF.

This clonotype was detected many times. The V and J genes are TRBV28 and TRBJ2-1; TRBD2 matches 8 bases. This CDR3 contains 15 residues. Germline V gene lookup returns CDR1 MDHEN and CDR2 SYDVKM. V lost 7 bases to trimming and J lost 7 bases; unmatched junction nucleotides: 12. The CDR3 nucleotides read TGTGCCAGCACCCAGGGGACTAGTGGTGTAAATGAGCAGTTCTTC. Translation gives CASTQGTSGVNEQFF.

The chain has TRBV4-3 and TRBJ2-3, with D perhaps being TRBD1 or TRBD2 (6 bases each). Germline V gene lookup returns CDR1 LGHNA and CDR2 YSLEER. The V end lost 0 bases, the J end lost 4 bases, and 11 bases lay between the germline ends. This CDR3 comprises 15 residues. The CDR3 here is CASSQEGGSPDTQYF. The CDR3 DNA is TGCGCCAGCAGCCAAGAAGGGGGGAGTCCAGATACGCAGTATTTT.

The rearrangement joins TRBV30 to TRBJ2-5, with TRBD2 matching over 8 bases. The V gene's germline CDR1 is GTSNPN and CDR2 SVGIG (reference sequence). The length of the CDR3 is 15 residues. The ends lost 1 base at V and 5 bases at J; junction bases unmatched: 9. As DNA, the CDR3 is TGTGCCTGGAGTGGCCTCGGGGGGGCCGGGGAGACCCAGTACTTC. Encoded protein: CAWSGLGGAGETQYF.

This clonotype was seen repeatedly, ten times or more. J is TRBJ2-1 and V is TRBV7-2; 8 positions match TRBD2. This CDR3 has 20 amino acids. Germline trimming cut 3 bases from V and 6 bases from J; bases unmatched to any gene: 22. Germline loops: CDR1 SGHTA, CDR2 FQGNSA. DNA for the CDR3: TGTGCCAGCAGCTTGGGGGGTATCCGGGAGGGCTACACTAGAGGCAATGAGCAGTTCTTC. Residues: CASSLGGIREGYTRGNEQFF.

This clonotype has ten or more counts. The V call is TRBV12-3 or TRBV12-4, the J call TRBJ2-7; perhaps TRBD2 as D (5 bases). CDR3 length: 13 amino acids. V lost 4 bases and J lost 2, with 9 bases in between. CDR3 sequence: CASSWTRPYEQYF. For the CDR3, the DNA is TGTGCCAGCAGTTGGACTCGCCCCTACGAGCAGTACTTC.

This clonotype was detected a few times. The chain carries TRBV9 and TRBJ1-3, with D hard to call. Germline V lookup: CDR1 SGDLS, CDR2 YYNGEE. Trimming removed 4 bases from V and 3 bases from J, with 11 bases in between. The CDR3 loop spans 14 amino acids. The CDR3 coding sequence is TGTGCCAGCAGCACCCTGGGCCTTGGAAACACCATATATTTT. Translated: CASSTLGLGNTIYF.

This clonotype was recorded a few times. This chain links TRBV28 with TRBJ2-3, with D perhaps TRBD2 (5 bases). Germline V lookup: CDR1 MDHEN, CDR2 SYDVKM. There are 14 residues in the CDR3. Trimming cost V 4 bases and J 3 bases, with 11 bases left between them. The CDR3 DNA is TGTGCCAGCAGTTATGAGGGCGCGACAGATACGCAGTATTTT. It codes for CASSYEGATDTQYF.

This clonotype was seen only a few times. The chain joins TRBV6-1 to TRBJ2-6, with D possibly being TRBD2 (5 bases). The CDR3 has 15 residues. The V end lost 3 bases, the J end lost 1 base, and 7 bases lay between the germline ends. Germline V gives CDR1 MNHNS, CDR2 SASEGT. The CDR3 region has the DNA TGTGCCAGCAGTGACGAGGGTTCTGGGGCCAACGTCCTGACTTTC. Translating gives CASSDEGSGANVLTF.

This clonotype was seen repeatedly, ten times or more. The chain combines TRBV20-1 with TRBJ2-5, with 7 bases identical to TRBD2. The V and J ends lost 3 bases and 0 bases, in that order; junction bases with no gene match: 1. Per germline, CDR1 DFQATT and CDR2 SNEGSKA (reference sequence). This CDR3 is built from 13 residues. The CDR3 DNA follows: TGCAGTGCTAGGCGGGAGTACCAAGAGACCCAGTACTTC. Encoded protein: CSARREYQETQYF.

The table lists this clonotype with a few counts. CDR3 in amino acids: CAWSVRDTDTQYF. The CDR3 nucleotides are TGTGCCTGGAGTGTACGGGACACAGATACGCAGTATTTT. The gene calls are TRBV30 and TRBJ2-3; TRBD2 is a possible D gene (5 bases). Germline CDR1 is GTSNPN and CDR2 is SVGIG (reference sequence). There are 13 residues in the CDR3. The V end lost 0 bases, the J end lost 2 bases, and 6 bases lay between the germline ends.

At least ten counts were recorded for this clonotype. This chain uses TRBV2 with TRBJ1-1; 7 bases are a match to TRBD1. Germline V gene sequence: CDR1 SNHLY, CDR2 FYNNEI. The CDR3 contains 13 residues. J was trimmed by 5 bases and V by 6 bases; bases with no gene match: 6. CDR3 region: CASSSGGRTEAFF. In nucleotides, the CDR3 is TGTGCCAGCAGCTCAGGGGGGAGGACTGAAGCTTTCTTT. Filled out from reference TRBV2 and TRBJ1-1, the complete variable domain reads EPEVTQTPSHQVTQMGQEVILRCVPISNHLYFYWYRQILGQKVEFLVSFYNNEISEKSEIFDDQFSVERPDGSNFTLKIRSTKLEDSAMYFCASSSGGRTEAFFGQGTRLTVV.